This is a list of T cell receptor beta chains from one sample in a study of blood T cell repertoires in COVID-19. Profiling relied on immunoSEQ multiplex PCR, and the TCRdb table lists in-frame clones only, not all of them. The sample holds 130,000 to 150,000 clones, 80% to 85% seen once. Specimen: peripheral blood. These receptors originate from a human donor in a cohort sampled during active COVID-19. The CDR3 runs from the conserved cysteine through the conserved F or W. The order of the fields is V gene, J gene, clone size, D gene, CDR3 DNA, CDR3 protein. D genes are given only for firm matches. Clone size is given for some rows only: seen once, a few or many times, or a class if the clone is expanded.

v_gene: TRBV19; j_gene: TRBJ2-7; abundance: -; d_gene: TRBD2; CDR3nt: TGTGCCACTCGACTAGCGGGGGCCTACGAGCAGTACTTC; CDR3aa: CATRLAGAYEQYF
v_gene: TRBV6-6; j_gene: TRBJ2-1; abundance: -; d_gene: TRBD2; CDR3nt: TGTGCCAGCAGTAGCCGGGAGGGCCATTGTGAGCAGTTCTTC; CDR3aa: CASSSREGHCEQFF
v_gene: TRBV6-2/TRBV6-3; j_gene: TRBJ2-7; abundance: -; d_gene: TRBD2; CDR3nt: TGTGCCAGCAGTGCAACTCCCCGTAGCGGGAGGTTTGTGTACGAGCAGTACTTC; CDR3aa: CASSATPRSGRFVYEQYF
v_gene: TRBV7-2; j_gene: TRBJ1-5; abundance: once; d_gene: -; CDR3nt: TGTGCCAGCAGCGGACATTCATATCAGCCCCAGCATTTT; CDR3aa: CASSGHSYQPQHF
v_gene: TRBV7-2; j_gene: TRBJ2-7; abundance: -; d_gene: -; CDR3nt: TGTGCCAGCAGCTTATTTAGGGGGAGCGCCGCCTACGAGCAGTACTTC; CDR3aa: CASSLFRGSAAYEQYF
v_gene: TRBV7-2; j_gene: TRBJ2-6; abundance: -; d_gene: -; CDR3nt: TGTGCCAGCGGCACTGGGGCCAACGTCCTGACTTTC; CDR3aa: CASGTGANVLTF
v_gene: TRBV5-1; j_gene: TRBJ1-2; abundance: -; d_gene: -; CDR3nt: TGCGCCAGCAGCTTGGACAGAACTAACTATGGCTACACCTTC; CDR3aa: CASSLDRTNYGYTF
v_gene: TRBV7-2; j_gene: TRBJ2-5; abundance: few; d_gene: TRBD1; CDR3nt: TGTGCCAGCAGAGACAGGGCGGAGACCCAGTACTTC; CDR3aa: CASRDRAETQYF
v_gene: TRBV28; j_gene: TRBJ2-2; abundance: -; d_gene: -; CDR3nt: TGTGCCAGCGGAGGGCTAAACACCGGGGAGCTGTTTTTT; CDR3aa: CASGGLNTGELFF
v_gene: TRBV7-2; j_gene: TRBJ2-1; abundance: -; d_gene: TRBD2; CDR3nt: TGTGCCAGCAGTCCAAGGAGCGGGAGGGCCTACAATGAGCAGTTCTTC; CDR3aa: CASSPRSGRAYNEQFF
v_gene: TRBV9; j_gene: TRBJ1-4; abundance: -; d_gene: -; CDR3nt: TGTGCCAGCACCCCATCAGGTTCAGCGGGGCCGAATGAAAAACTGTTTTTT; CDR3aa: CASTPSGSAGPNEKLFF
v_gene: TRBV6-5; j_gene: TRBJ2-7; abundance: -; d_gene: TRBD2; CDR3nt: TGTGCCAGCTTAGCGGGAGTCTACGAGCAGTACTTC; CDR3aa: CASLAGVYEQYF
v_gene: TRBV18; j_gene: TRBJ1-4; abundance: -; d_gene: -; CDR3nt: TGTGCCAGCTCACCCGGGATAACTAATGAAAAACTGTTTTTT; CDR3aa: CASSPGITNEKLFF
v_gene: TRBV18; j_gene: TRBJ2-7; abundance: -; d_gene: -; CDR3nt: TGTGCCAGCTCACCTTTTGATAGCCCATACGAGCAGTACTTC; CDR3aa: CASSPFDSPYEQYF
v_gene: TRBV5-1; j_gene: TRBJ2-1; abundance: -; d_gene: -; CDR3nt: TGCGCCAGCAGCTTGTCGATCGGACAGTTCAATGAGCAGTTCTTC; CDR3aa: CASSLSIGQFNEQFF
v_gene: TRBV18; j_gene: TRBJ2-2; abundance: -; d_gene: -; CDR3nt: TGTGCCAGCTCACCACTACAGGGTTCGGGGGAGCTGTTTTTT; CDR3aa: CASSPLQGSGELFF
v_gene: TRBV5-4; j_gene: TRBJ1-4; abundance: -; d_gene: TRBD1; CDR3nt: TGTGCCAGCAGCTGGAAACAGGGGACTAATGAAAAACTGTTTTTT; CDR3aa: CASSWKQGTNEKLFF
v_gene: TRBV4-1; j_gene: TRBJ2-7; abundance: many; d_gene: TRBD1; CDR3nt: TGCGCCAGCAGCCAAGTCGATTTTATACCGGGACAGGGCTACGAGCAGTACTTC; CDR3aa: CASSQVDFIPGQGYEQYF
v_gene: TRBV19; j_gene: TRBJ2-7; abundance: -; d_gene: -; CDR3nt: TGTGCCAGTAGTCTCACTCCGCGCCCCGCCCCCTACGAGCAGTACTTC; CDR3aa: CASSLTPRPAPYEQYF
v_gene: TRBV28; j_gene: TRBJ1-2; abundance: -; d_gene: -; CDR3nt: TGTGCCAGCACCACTTCTAGCGGGGGGGTCTATGGCTACACCTTC; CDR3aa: CASTTSSGGVYGYTF
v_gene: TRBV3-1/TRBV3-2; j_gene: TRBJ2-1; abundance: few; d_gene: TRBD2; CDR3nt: TGTGCCAGCAGCACCCAGATCGCGGGACTAGTGACCAACAATGAGCAGTTCTTC; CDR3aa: CASSTQIAGLVTNNEQFF
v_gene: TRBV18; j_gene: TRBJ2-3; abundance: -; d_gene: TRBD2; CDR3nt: TGTGCCAGCTCACCGGGACTAGCGGGAACCACAGATACGCAGTATTTT; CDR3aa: CASSPGLAGTTDTQYF
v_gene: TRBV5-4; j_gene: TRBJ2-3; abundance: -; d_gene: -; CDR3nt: TGTGCCAGCAGCTCAGTAGCCCTGGTTGGAGATACGCAGTATTTT; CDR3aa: CASSSVALVGDTQYF
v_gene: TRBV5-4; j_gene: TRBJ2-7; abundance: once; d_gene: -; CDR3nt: TGTGCCACCTCAGGGGGGAACTACGAGCAGTACTTC; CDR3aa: CATSGGNYEQYF
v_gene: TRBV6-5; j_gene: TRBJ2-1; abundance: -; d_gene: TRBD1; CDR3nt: TGTGCCAGTGAATGGGACAGGGGTTACAATGAGCAGTTCTTC; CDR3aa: CASEWDRGYNEQFF
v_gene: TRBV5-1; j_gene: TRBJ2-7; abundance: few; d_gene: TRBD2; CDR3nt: TGCGCCAGCAGCTCTAGCGGGAGGGCCTCAGAGCAGTACTTC; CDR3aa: CASSSSGRASEQYF
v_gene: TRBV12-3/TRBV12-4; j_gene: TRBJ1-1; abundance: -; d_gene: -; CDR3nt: TGTGCCAGCAGCCAACAGGGTACGGCTTTCTTT; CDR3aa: CASSQQGTAFF
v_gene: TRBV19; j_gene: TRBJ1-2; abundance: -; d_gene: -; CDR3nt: TGTGCCAGTAGGGACAGATCTTTCTATGGCTACACCTTC; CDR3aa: CASRDRSFYGYTF
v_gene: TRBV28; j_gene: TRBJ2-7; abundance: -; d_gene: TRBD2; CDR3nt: TGTGCCAGCAGTTTATTCCTAGCGGGTTCCTACGAGCAGTACTTC; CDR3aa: CASSLFLAGSYEQYF
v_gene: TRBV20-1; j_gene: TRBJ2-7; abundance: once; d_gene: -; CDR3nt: TGCAGTGCTAGTAGGAGTCCTTACGAGCAGTACTTC; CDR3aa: CSASRSPYEQYF
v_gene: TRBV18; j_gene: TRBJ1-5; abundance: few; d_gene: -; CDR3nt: TGTGCCAGCTCACCACCAGACACGGCCTTTCAGCCCCAGCATTTT; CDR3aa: CASSPPDTAFQPQHF
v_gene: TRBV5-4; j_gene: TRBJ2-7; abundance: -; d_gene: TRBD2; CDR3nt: TGTGCCAGCAGCTTGGGCGGGAGTAGGTCCTACGAGCAGTACTTC; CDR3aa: CASSLGGSRSYEQYF
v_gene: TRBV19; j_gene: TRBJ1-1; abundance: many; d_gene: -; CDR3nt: TGTGCCAGTAGTATAGGAACGGTGCCGCTAGCTTTCTTT; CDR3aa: CASSIGTVPLAFF
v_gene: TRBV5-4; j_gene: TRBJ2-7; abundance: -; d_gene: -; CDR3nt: TGTGCCAGCAGCTTAAAAGACAGGATTGGTTACGAGCAGTACTTC; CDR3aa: CASSLKDRIGYEQYF
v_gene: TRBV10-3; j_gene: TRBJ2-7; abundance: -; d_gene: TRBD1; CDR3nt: TGTGCCATCAGCACCGGACAGGGGGCAGTTCGGGGGCAGTACTTC; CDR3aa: CAISTGQGAVRGQYF
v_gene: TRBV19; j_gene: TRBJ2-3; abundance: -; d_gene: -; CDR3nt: TGTGCCAGTAGTACCCTCAAAAAAACAGGGTTGGGCACAGATACGCAGTATTTT; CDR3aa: CASSTLKKTGLGTDTQYF
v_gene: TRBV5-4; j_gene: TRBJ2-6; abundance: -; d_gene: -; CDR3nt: TGTGCCAGCAGCAAGGACAGCTCTGGGGCCAACGTCCTGACTTTC; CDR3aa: CASSKDSSGANVLTF
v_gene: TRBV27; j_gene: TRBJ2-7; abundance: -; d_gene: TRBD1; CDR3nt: TGTGCCAGCAGTTTAGAAGGGCAGGGGGCTATCGCCTACGAGCAGTACTTC; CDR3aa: CASSLEGQGAIAYEQYF
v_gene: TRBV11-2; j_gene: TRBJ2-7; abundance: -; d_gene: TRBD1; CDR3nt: TGTGCCAGCAGCCCCGGGACAGGGGCCTACGAGCAGTACTTC; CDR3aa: CASSPGTGAYEQYF
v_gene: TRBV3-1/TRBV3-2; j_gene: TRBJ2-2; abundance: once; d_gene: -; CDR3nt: TGTGCCAGCAGCGTTCTAACGAACACCGGGGAGCTGTTTTTT; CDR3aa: CASSVLTNTGELFF
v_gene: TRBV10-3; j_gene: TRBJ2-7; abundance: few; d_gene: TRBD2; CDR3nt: TGTGCCATCAGTGAACTAGCGGGAGACGAGCAGTACTTC; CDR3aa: CAISELAGDEQYF
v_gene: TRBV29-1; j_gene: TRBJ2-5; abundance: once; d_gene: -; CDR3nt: TGCAGCGTTGTAGCACAGGGAGAAGAGACCCAGTACTTC; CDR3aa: CSVVAQGEETQYF
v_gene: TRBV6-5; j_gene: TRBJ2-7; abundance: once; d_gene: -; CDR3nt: TGTGCCAGCCAACAGAGCTCCTACGAGCAGTACTTC; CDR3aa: CASQQSSYEQYF
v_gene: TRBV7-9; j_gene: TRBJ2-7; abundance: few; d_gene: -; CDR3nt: TGTGCCAGCAGCTTAGACGGGGGAGTAACCTACGAGCAGTACTTC; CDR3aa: CASSLDGGVTYEQYF
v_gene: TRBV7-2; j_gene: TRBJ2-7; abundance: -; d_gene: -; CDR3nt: TGTGCCAGCAGCCCGGCGGGGACCCTCTCCTACGAGCAGTACTTC; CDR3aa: CASSPAGTLSYEQYF
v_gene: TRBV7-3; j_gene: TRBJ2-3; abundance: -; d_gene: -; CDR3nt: TGTGCCAGCAGCCCTCTTCGGGAGTCAGATACGCAGTATTTT; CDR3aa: CASSPLRESDTQYF
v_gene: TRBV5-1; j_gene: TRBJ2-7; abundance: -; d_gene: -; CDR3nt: TGCGCCAGCAGCTTGGATAAGGGGACAACCATCTACGAGCAGTACTTC; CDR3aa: CASSLDKGTTIYEQYF
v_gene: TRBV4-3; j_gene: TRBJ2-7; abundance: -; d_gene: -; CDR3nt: TGCGCCAGCAGCCAAGACTATTTCCGAGTCTACGAGCAGTACTTC; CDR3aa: CASSQDYFRVYEQYF
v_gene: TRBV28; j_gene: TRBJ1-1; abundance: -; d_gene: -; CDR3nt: TGTGCCAGCAATCCAGGGTATCGCACTGAAGCTTTCTTT; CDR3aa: CASNPGYRTEAFF
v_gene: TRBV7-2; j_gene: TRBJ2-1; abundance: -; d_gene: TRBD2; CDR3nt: TGTGCCAGCAGCTTAGTTAGCGGGAGGGACAATGAGCAGTTCTTC; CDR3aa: CASSLVSGRDNEQFF
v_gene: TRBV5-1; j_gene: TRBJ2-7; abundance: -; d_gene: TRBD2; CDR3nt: TGCGCCAGCAGCTTGGGGGGTGTGACTAGCGGCATGAGCGAGCAGTACTTC; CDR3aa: CASSLGGVTSGMSEQYF
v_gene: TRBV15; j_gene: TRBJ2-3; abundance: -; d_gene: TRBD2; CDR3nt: TGTGCCACCAGCAGAGATCTGCTAGCGGGAGAGGCATCGCAGTATTTT; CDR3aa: CATSRDLLAGEASQYF
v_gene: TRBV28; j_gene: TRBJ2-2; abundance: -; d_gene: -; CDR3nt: TGTGCCAGCGGGGGGATGGAAGCTTCGAACACCGGGGAGCTGTTTTTT; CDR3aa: CASGGMEASNTGELFF
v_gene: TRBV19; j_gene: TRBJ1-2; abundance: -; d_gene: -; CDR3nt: TGTGCCAGTACCCTGATAGGGGCCAGGTGGACTAACTATGGCTACACCTTC; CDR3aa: CASTLIGARWTNYGYTF
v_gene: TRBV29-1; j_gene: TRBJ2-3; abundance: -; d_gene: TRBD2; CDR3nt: TGCAGCGTCGCCCAGACTAGCGGGGGAGATACGCAGTATTTT; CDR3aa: CSVAQTSGGDTQYF
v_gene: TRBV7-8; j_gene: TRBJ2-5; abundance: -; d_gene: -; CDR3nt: TGTGCCAGCAGCTTAAGGAGGGTGATCGGGGAGACCCAGTACTTC; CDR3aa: CASSLRRVIGETQYF
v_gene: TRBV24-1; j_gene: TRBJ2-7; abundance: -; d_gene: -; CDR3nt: TGTGCCACCAGTGTTGGCAGTTCCTACGAGCAGTACTTC; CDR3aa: CATSVGSSYEQYF
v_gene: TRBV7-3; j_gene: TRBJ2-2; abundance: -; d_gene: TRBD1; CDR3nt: TGTGCCAGCAGCCCGGGACAGGGGTCCGGGGAGCTGTTTTTT; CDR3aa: CASSPGQGSGELFF
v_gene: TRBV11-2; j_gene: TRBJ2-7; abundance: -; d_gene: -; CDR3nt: TGTGCCAGCAGCCCCTTAGGGCGCAAACCCGGGACAAGGTCCTATGAGCAGTACTTC; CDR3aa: CASSPLGRKPGTRSYEQYF
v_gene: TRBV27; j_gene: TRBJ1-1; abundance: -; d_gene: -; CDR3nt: TGTGCCAGCAGTTTAAGCCCAGGATTGGGTCCAGGCACTGAAGCTTTCTTT; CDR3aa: CASSLSPGLGPGTEAFF